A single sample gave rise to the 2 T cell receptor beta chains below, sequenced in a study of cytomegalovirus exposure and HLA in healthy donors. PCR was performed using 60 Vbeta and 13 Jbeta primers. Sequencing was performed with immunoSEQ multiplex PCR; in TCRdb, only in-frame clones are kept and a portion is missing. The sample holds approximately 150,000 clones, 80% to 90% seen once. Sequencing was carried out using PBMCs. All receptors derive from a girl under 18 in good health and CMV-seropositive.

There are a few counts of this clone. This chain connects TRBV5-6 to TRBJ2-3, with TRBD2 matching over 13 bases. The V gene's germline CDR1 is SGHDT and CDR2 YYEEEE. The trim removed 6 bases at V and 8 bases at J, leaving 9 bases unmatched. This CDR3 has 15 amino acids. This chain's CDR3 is CASTQGTSGVVTQYF. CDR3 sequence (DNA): TGTGCCAGCACCCAAGGGACTAGCGGGGTTGTTACGCAGTATTTT. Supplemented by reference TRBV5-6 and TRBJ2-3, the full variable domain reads DAGVTQSPTHLIKTRGQQVTLRCSPKSGHDTVSWYQQALGQGPQFIFQYYEEEERQRGNFPDRFSGHQFPNYSSELNVNALLLGDSALYLCASTQGTSGVVTQYFGPGTRLTVL.

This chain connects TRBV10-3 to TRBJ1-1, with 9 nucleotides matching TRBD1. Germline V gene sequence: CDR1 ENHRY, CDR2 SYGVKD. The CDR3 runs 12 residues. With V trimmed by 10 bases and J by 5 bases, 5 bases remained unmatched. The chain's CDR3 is CATRTGETEAFF. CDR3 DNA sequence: TGTGCCACGAGGACAGGGGAGACTGAAGCTTTCTTT.